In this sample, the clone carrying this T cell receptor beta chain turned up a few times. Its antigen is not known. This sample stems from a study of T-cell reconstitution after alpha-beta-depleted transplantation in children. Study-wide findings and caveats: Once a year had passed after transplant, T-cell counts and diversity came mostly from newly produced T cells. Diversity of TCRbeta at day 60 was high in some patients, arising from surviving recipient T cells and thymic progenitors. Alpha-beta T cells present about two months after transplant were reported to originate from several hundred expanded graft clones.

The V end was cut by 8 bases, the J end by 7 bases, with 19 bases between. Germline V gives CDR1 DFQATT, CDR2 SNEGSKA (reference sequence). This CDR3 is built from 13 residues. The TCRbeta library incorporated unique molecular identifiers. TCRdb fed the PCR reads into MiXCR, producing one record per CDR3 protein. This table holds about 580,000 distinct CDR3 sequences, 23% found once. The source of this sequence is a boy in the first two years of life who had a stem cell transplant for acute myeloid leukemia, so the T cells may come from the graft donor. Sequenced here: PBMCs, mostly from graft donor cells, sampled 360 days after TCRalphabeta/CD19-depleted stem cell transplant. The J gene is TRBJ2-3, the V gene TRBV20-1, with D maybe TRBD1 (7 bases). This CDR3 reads CSPRAGQTYTQYF. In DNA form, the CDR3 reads TGCAGTCCCCGGGCGGGACAGACTTATACGCAGTATTTT.